Here is one T cell receptor beta chain with its context. Its antigen remains unknown. The data belong to a study of T cell responses to AZD1222 COVID-19 vaccine. TCRdb's copy holds only in-frame clones and misses some; the assay was immunoSEQ multiplex PCR. The sample carries 140,000 to 150,000 clones, around 90% recorded once. Findings and caveats of the study: Vaccine-associated CD4 TCRs spanned spike, dominant at 160-218 and 743-854. Close to half of all spike-specific TCRs reportedly target regions of the variants that are unmutated.

Sequences were derived from peripheral blood, sampled 28 days after the second dose of the MenACWY control vaccine. This TCR was sampled from an adult who received the MenACWY meningococcal vaccine as a control.

CDR3 coding DNA: TGCGCCAGCAGCTTGGGGACAGGGCGAGAGACCCAGTACTTC. This gives the protein CASSLGTGRETQYF. V usage is TRBV5-1 and J usage is TRBJ2-5; 8 positions agree with TRBD1. Per germline, CDR1 SGHRS and CDR2 YFSETQ. The CDR3 spans 14 residues. V dropped 0 bases and J dropped 4; count of bases not matched to a gene: 2.